This TCR beta chain originates from a study of shared clonotypes between healthy human individuals. Regarding the study as a whole: Despite large depth, rarefaction showed incomplete sorted-subset sequencing.

The V segment lost 6 bases and the J segment 3 bases; nucleotides outside the gene matches: 6. Germline assignment: CDR1 MNHNS and CDR2 SASEGT. This CDR3 region has 14 residues. The protocol was immunoSEQ multiplex PCR, while the TCRdb copy is restricted to in-frame clones and leaves out a portion. This sample has about 2.3 million clones, with about 90% found just once. Comments on this clone: What it recognizes is unknown.

The sequence was collected from a young man in good health. Some clones in this sample may be carry-over from other donors' samples. The chain recombines TRBV6-1 with TRBJ1-2, with 8 bases that match TRBD1. The specimen was naive CD4+ T cells from PBMCs. Described subset: CD45RA+ positively selected. CDR3 sequence: CASRKNRGDYGYTF. CDR3 DNA sequence: TGTGCCAGCAGAAAAAACAGGGGGGACTATGGCTACACCTTC.